The 12 T cell receptor beta chains below come from one sample, sequenced in a study of OX40 agonist ivuxolimab in advanced cancers. Libraries were prepared by immunoSEQ multiplex PCR; TCRdb keeps only in-frame clonotypes and omits some of them. The sample consists of 55,000 to 70,000 clones, around 80% of them appearing once. Sequencing was performed on CD4+ or CD8+ T cells sorted from blood, taken in a trial of the OX40 agonist ivuxolimab. The receptors here all came from an adult with an advanced solid tumor such as melanoma, head and neck, liver or kidney cancer.

This clone was picked up one time. The V gene is TRBV19, the J gene TRBJ1-3, with D perhaps TRBD1 (5 bases). Trimming took 4 bases from V and 0 from J, leaving 13 bases between them. The CDR3 is 16 amino acids. The germline gives CDR1 LNHDA, CDR2 SQIVND (reference sequence). The CDR3 here is CASSSPQVYSGNTIYF. The CDR3 nucleotides are TGTGCCAGTAGTAGTCCACAGGTCTACTCTGGAAACACCATATATTTT.

This clone is labeled as medium-sized (0.01 to 0.1%). J is TRBJ1-1 and V is TRBV7-9; D is possibly TRBD1 (5 bases). Germline V gene data show CDR1 as SEHNR and CDR2 as FQNEAQ (reference sequence). This CDR3 contains 13 residues. V was clipped by 1 base and J by 5 bases, with 8 bases between them. In nucleotides, the CDR3 is TGTGCCAGCAGCTTAGAAGGGGCTACTGAAGCTTTCTTT. This sequence encodes CASSLEGATEAFF.

The CDR3 loop is CASSARGREQFF. The CDR3 DNA is TGTGCCAGCAGTGCTAGGGGGCGAGAGCAGTTCTTC. This chain joins TRBV6-1 and TRBJ2-1, with 7 bases fitting TRBD1. The V gene's germline CDR1 is MNHNS and CDR2 SASEGT. This CDR3 region has 12 residues. V lost 4 bases, J lost 10 bases, and 4 bases stayed unmatched.

The chain links TRBV2 to TRBJ1-5; possible D gene TRBD1, 5 bases. Germline V gives CDR1 SNHLY, CDR2 FYNNEI. This CDR3 has 15 residues. V gave up 7 bases and J gave up 3 bases, with 16 bases separating them. The CDR3: CASTEQGRINQPQHF. In nucleotides, the CDR3 is TGTGCCAGCACCGAGCAGGGACGGATCAATCAGCCCCAGCATTTT.

The gene calls are TRBV5-5 and TRBJ1-2, with a weak D call TRBD1 (6 bases). The CDR3 runs 15 residues. V lost 6 bases to trimming and J lost 0 bases, with 15 bases between them. The germline V gene has CDR1 SGHKS and CDR2 YYEKEE (reference sequence). CDR3 residues: CASNPGTRTNYGYTF. The CDR3 coding sequence is TGTGCCAGCAACCCCGGGACACGTACTAACTATGGCTACACCTTC.

The chain combines TRBV4-3 with TRBJ1-4; 7 bases match TRBD1. With V trimmed by 3 bases and J by 6 bases, 10 bases remained unmatched. Germline V CDR1 and CDR2: LGHNA, YSLEER. This CDR3 has 16 residues. For the CDR3, the DNA is TGCGCCAGCAGCCACCAGCAGGGGGGAGGAGATGAAAAACTGTTTTTT. Encoded protein: CASSHQQGGGDEKLFF.

DNA for the CDR3: TGTGCCAGCAGCTTCTGGGAATCTACGCAGTATTTT. Translated: CASSFWESTQYF. This chain uses TRBV5-5 with TRBJ2-3, with D uncertain. Trimming shortened V by 2 bases and J by 8 bases, and 9 bases separated the two germline ends. Germline V CDR1 and CDR2: SGHKS, YYEKEE (reference sequence). This CDR3 has 12 residues.

This clone came up once. The rearrangement joins TRBV5-1 to TRBJ2-6, with TRBD1 matching over 9 bases. Trimming cost V 3 bases and J 3 bases; bases outside gene matches: 10. Germline assignment: CDR1 SGHRS and CDR2 YFSETQ. The CDR3 consists of 18 residues. CDR3 bases: TGCGCCAGCAGCTCCTCCTGGGGACAGGGTAGTGGGGCCAACGTCCTGACTTTC. Protein product: CASSSSWGQGSGANVLTF.

As DNA, the CDR3 is TGTGCCAGCAGTGAAGGCAGGGCTGGGGCCAACGTCCTGACTTTC. This sequence encodes CASSEGRAGANVLTF. The V and J genes are TRBV2 and TRBJ2-6; a possible D gene is TRBD1 (5 bases). Trimming removed 1 base at V and 2 bases at J, with 6 bases between. This CDR3 contains 15 residues. CDR1 and CDR2 from the germline V gene are SNHLY and FYNNEI.

This clone was detected once. This sequence joins TRBV6-6 and TRBJ1-5, with D possibly matching TRBD1 (5 bases). The CDR3 is 16 amino acids. The germline V and J ends were trimmed by 0 bases and 3 bases, with 12 bases remaining between them. In germline, CDR1 is MNHNY, CDR2 SVGAGI (reference sequence). The chain's CDR3 is CASSYSPGPDNQPQHF. The DNA for the CDR3 is TGTGCCAGCAGTTACTCTCCAGGGCCCGACAATCAGCCCCAGCATTTT.

The chain has TRBV27 and TRBJ2-5; D is possibly TRBD2 (6 bases). CDR1 and CDR2 (germline): MNHEY, SMNVEV (reference sequence). With 6 bases removed from V and 4 bases from J, the gap between germline ends came to 15 bases. The length of the CDR3 is 14 residues. CDR3 bases: TGTGCCAGCAGAACCGGGACGGAGGGAGAGACCCAGTACTTC. Amino acids: CASRTGTEGETQYF.

This chain uses TRBV6-6 with TRBJ1-1; the D is unclear. CDR1 MNHNY and CDR2 SVGAGI come from the germline V gene (reference sequence). V shed 1 base and J shed 0 bases, with 6 bases lying between them. CDR3 size: 14 residues. The CDR3 nucleotides are TGTGCCAGCAGTTACTTTGGTTTGAACACTGAAGCTTTCTTT. This gives the protein CASSYFGLNTEAFF.